What follows is one T cell receptor beta chain and its context. The antigen remains undetermined. The data were taken from a study of vaccination effects on CD4 cells after COVID-19. Sequencing used immunoSEQ multiplex PCR; TCRdb keeps in-frame clones, though not all of them. The sample contains tens of thousands of clones, under 80% of which appear only once. Study conclusions and caveats: Substantial clonal contraction characterized both infection- and vaccine-induced clones late after vaccination.

Before sequencing took place, the ViraFEST assay used viral peptide pools to expand antigen-specific CD4+ T cells. Culture lasted roughly 9 days before CD4+ T cell isolation. It was between March and December 2020 that the person had a SARS-CoV-2 infection confirmed by PCR. Cultures used 1.5 million to 2 million PBMC per well, roughly 11 IU/ml IL-2 and approximately 10 ug/ml peptides. A peptide pool from HIV-1 Nef constituted the negative control culture. Days 3 and 7 were when half the medium was replaced with IL-2 medium. CDR3 length: 16 amino acids. Trimming shortened V by 0 bases and J by 4 bases, and 15 bases separated the two germline ends. CDR1 and CDR2 (germline): KGHSH, LQKENI.

This material consisted of CD4+ T cells from PBMCs cultured with HIV peptides, taken before COVID-19 vaccination. As for subset: HIV-1 Nef peptide pool negative control/reference culture. The chain links TRBV18 to TRBJ2-5; no definite D call. The receptor was derived from a human donor who had a prior SARS-CoV-2 infection. CDR3 amino acids: CASSPPRSKGGETQYF. CDR3 DNA sequence: TGTGCCAGCTCACCACCGCGGTCCAAGGGTGGAGAGACCCAGTACTTC. Supplemented by reference TRBV18 and TRBJ2-5, the full variable domain reads NAGVMQNPRHLVRRRGQEARLRCSPMKGHSHVYWYRQLPEEGLKFMVYLQKENIIDESGMPKERFSAEFPKEGPSILRIQQVVRGDSAAYFCASSPPRSKGGETQYFGPGTRLLVL.